This TCR beta chain was sequenced in a study of tumor-infiltrating lymphocytes in localized non-small cell lung cancer. Study-wide background: Each patient gave resected tumor and non-adjacent uninvolved lung tissue. Study findings and constraints: Technical variation could not be separated from intratumor heterogeneity here. Not all patients were TCR sequenced, owing to tissue quantity.

In this sample, this clone turned up once. Its antigen remains unidentified. Germline V gene sequence: CDR1 SEHNR, CDR2 FQNEAQ (reference sequence). V lost 7 bases to trimming and J lost 1 base, with 13 bases between them. CDR3 length: 14 amino acids. The table came from immunoSEQ multiplex PCR; TCRdb's copy has only in-frame clones and leaves some out. The data contain over 10,000 clones, roughly three quarters of them singletons. Source material: uninvolved lung tissue not adjacent to the tumor. The sequence was collected from a human donor with non-small cell lung cancer. V gene TRBV7-9 combines with J gene TRBJ1-1, with D possibly TRBD1 on 5 matching bases. CDR3 nucleotide sequence: TGTGCCAGCATCCGCAGGGATTGGAACACTGAAGCTTTCTTT. Translation gives CASIRRDWNTEAFF.